The present entry profiles one T cell receptor beta chain with its context. The clone's antigen remains unknown. It has no much larger one-base neighbor in the sample; base qualities were not kept. This sample is part of a study of blood T cell repertoires in COVID-19 (dated by TCRdb to 2019 to 2021). General notes on the study: The collaborator samples originated in the United States, Italy and Spain and spanned the acute and convalescent phases of COVID-19. The samples were drawn from two sources: the first 160 participants of the ongoing ImmuneRACE study, and 1,000 to 1,500 subjects contributed by 6 global collaborators. Where available, HLA class I and class II types were obtained from metadata supplied by the sample provider rather than from assay-based typing. Nearly every sample came with metadata listing a de-identified subject ID, COVID-19 status, age in years and sex. The prospective study material was composed of cDNA or gDNA derived from T cells, B-cell-depleted T cells, or PBMCs. The repertoires were made available in a free public database intended to serve as a resource for research on the immune response to SARS-CoV-2. Subjects who had been exposed to COVID-19, were actively infected with it, or had recovered from it provided the deeply sampled blood TCRbeta repertoires that made up the dataset.

The immunoSEQ Assay, a bias-controlled multiplex PCR, was used to amplify TCRbeta CDR3 regions from genomic DNA. The paper's processing steps were these. The number of nucleated cells in each sample was estimated from the amplification of reference gene primers within the assay. To quantify the absolute abundance of each unique TCRbeta CDR3 rearrangement, sequence reads were collapsed and filtered. Productive Simpson clonality was computed per sample as the square root of Simpson's diversity index over productive rearrangements. TCRdb took this table from immuneACCESS and kept in-frame rearrangements with V and J called. Such tables lack part of the clones; where checked against another copy, unresolved V genes explain under half of the gap, and the rest is unexplained. V, J and clone size are taken as reported in that table, and D and trimming were inferred from the DNA itself. In all, the sample holds approximately 80,000 clones, and around 81% of those were seen once. About a sixth of the sample goes to the ten largest clones.

The collaborating institutions used their own protocols to collect whole blood in K2EDTA tubes. Collaborator samples were shipped for TCRbeta analysis as frozen whole blood, isolated PBMCs, or DNA extracted from either sample type. V was cut back by 4 bases and J by 5 bases, leaving a gap of 5 bases between them. CDR1 and CDR2 (MNHEY, SVGEGT) derive from the germline V gene. From the cysteine through the phenylalanine, the CDR3 covers 11 amino acids. Only the CDR3 part of the read is kept: 33 bases, read in frame from the first base. General conclusions and limits of the study: The amount of clinical and demographic metadata varied by source and participant and was provided uncurated.

The origin of this receptor is a human donor in a cohort sampled during active COVID-19. The V and J segments used are TRBV6-2 or TRBV6-3 and TRBJ2-5, with the D gene not confidently named. Source material: peripheral blood. The nucleotide sequence reads TGTGCCAGCAGTTTGAGTGAGACCCAGTACTTC. Translated, this gives CASSLSETQYF.